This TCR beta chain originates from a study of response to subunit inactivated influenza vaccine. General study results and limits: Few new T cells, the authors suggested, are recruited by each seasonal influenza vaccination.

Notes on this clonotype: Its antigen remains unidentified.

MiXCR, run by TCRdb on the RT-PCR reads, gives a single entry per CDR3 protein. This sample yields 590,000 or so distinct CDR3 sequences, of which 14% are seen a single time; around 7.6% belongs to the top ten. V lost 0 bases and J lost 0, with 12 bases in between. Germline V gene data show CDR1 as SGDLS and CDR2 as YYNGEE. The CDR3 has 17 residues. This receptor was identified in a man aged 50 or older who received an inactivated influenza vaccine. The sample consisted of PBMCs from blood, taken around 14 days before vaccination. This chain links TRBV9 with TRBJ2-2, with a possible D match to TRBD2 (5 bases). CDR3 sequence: CASSVGVRAANTGELFF. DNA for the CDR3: TGTGCCAGCAGCGTAGGGGTAAGAGCGGCGAACACCGGGGAGCTGTTTTTT.